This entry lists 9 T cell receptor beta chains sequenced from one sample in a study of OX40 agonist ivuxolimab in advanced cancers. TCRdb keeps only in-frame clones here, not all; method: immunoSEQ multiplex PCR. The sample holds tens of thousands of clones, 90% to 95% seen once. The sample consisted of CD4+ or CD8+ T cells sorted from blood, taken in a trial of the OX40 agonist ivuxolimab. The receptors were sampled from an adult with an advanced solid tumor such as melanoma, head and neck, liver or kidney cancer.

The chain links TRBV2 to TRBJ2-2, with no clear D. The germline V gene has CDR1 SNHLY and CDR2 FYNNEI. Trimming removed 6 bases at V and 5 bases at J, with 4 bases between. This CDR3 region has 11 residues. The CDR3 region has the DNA TGTGCCAGCAGCTGGACCGGGGAGCTGTTTTTT. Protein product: CASSWTGELFF.

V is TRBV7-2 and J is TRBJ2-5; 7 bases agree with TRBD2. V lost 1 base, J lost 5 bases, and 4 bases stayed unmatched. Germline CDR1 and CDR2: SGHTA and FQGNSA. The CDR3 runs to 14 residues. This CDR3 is CASSLEGGRETQYF. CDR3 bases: TGTGCCAGCAGCTTAGAGGGAGGGCGTGAGACCCAGTACTTC.

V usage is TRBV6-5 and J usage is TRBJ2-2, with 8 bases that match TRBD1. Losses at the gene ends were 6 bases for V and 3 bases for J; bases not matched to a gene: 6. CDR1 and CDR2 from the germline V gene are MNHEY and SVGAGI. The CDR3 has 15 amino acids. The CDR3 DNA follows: TGTGCCAGCAGCAAAACAGGGGGATACACCGGGGAGCTGTTTTTT. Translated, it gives CASSKTGGYTGELFF.

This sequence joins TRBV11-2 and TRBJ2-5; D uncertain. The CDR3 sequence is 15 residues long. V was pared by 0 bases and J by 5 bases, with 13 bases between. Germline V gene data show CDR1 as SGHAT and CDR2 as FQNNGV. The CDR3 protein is CASSLDLDGLETQYF. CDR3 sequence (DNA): TGTGCCAGCAGCTTAGACTTAGACGGGTTGGAGACCCAGTACTTC.

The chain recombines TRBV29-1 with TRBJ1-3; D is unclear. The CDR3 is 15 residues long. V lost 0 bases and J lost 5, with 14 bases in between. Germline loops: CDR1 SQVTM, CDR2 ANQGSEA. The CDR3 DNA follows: TGCAGCGTTGAAGATCGGCGAGGAGAGAGAAACACCATATATTTT. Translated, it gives CSVEDRRGERNTIYF.

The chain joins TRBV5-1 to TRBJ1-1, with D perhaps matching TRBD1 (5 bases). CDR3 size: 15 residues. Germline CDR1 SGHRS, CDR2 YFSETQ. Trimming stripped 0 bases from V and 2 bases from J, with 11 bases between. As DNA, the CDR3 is TGCGCCAGCAGCTTGGGCGACAGTACAAACACTGAAGCTTTCTTT. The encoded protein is CASSLGDSTNTEAFF.

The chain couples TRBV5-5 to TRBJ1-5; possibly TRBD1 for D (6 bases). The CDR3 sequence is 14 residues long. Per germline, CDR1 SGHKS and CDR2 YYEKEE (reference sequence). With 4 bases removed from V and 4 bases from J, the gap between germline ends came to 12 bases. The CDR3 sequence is CASSRAGQNQPQHF. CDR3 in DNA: TGTGCCAGCAGCAGGGCCGGACAGAATCAGCCCCAGCATTTT.

CDR3 protein: CASSARRGTGELFF. The CDR3 DNA sequence: TGTGCCAGCAGTGCCCGGAGAGGCACCGGGGAGCTGTTTTTT. The chain combines TRBV6-1 with TRBJ2-2, with no clear D. Germline V gives CDR1 MNHNS, CDR2 SASEGT. Trimming pared 4 bases from V and 4 bases from J, leaving 10 bases between. This CDR3 has 14 amino acids.

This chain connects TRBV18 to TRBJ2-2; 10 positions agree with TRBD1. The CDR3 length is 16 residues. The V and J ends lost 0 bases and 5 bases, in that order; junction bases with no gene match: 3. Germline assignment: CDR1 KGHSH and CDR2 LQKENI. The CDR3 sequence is CASSPPGQGPTGELFF. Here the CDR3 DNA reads TGTGCCAGCTCACCACCGGGACAGGGGCCTACCGGGGAGCTGTTTTTT.